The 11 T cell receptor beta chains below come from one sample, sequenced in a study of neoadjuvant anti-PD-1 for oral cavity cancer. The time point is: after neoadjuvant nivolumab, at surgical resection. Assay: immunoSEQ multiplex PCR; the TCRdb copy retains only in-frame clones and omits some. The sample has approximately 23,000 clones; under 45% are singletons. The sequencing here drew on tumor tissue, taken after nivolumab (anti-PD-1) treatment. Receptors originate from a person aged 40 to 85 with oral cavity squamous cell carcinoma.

As DNA, the CDR3 is TGTGCCAGCAGTTACTATGAAAATCAGCCCCAGCATTTT. Protein product: CASSYYENQPQHF. This chain uses TRBV6-5 with TRBJ1-5, with D hard to call. Germline CDR1 reads MNHEY; CDR2 reads SVGAGI. CDR3 size: 13 residues. Between the trimmed V and J ends, which lost 1 base and 4 bases, there was a span of 5 bases.

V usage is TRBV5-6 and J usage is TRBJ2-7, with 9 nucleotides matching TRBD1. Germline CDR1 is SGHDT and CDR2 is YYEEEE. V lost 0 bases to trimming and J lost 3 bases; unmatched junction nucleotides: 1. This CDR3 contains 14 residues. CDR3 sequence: CASSLAGQGYEQYF. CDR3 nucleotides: TGTGCCAGCAGCTTGGCGGGACAGGGCTACGAGCAGTACTTC.

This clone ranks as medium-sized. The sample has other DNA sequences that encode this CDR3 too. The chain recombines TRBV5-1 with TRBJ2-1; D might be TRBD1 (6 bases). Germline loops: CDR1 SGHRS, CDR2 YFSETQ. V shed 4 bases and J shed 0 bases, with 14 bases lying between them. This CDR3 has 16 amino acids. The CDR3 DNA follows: TGCGCCAGCAGCCCCGGACAGCTAAGCTCCTACAATGAGCAGTTCTTC. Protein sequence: CASSPGQLSSYNEQFF.

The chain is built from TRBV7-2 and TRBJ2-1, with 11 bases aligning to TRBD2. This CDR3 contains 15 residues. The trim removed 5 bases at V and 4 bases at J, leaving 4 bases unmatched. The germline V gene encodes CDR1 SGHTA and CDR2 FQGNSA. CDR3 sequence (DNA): TGTGCCAGCAGCGTACTAGCGGGGGTTTACAATGAGCAGTTCTTC. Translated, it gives CASSVLAGVYNEQFF.

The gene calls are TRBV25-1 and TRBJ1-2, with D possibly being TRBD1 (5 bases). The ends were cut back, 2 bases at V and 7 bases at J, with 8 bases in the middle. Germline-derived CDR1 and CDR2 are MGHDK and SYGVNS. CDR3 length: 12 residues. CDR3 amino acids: CASSEAGSGYTF. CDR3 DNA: TGTGCCAGCAGTGAAGCAGGGAGTGGCTACACCTTC.

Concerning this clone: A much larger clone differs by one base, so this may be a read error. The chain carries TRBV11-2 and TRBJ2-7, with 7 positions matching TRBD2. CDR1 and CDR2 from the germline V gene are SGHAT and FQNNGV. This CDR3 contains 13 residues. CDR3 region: CASSQDGGYEQYF. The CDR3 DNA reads TGCGCCAGCAGCCAAGACGGGGGGTACGAGCAGTACTTC.

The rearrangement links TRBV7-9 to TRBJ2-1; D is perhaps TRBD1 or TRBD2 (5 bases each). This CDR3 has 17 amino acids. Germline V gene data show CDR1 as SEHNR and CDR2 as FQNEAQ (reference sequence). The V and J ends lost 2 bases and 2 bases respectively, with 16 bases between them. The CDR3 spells CASSLRSIGTTYNEQFF. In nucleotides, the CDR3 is TGTGCCAGCAGCTTACGCTCTATAGGGACGACCTACAATGAGCAGTTCTTC.

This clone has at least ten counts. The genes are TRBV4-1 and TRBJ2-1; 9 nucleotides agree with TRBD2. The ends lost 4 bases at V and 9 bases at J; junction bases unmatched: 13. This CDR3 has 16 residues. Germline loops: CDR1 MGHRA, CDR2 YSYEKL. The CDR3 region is CASSPSQRGEVGEQFF. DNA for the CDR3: TGCGCCAGCAGCCCCTCGCAGCGGGGGGAAGTAGGTGAGCAGTTCTTC.

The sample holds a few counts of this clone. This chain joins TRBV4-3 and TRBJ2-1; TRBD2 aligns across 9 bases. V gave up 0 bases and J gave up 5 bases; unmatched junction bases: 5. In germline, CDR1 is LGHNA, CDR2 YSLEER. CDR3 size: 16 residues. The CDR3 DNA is TGCGCCAGCAGCCAAGAATGGCGGGGGGGCAACAATGAGCAGTTCTTC. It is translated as CASSQEWRGGNNEQFF.

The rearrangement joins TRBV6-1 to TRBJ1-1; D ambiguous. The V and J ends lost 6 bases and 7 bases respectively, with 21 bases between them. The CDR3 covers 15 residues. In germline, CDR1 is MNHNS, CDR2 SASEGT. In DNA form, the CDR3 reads TGTGCCAGCAGCCCGACACTGCAAGCAACGGGTGAAGCTTTCTTT. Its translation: CASSPTLQATGEAFF.

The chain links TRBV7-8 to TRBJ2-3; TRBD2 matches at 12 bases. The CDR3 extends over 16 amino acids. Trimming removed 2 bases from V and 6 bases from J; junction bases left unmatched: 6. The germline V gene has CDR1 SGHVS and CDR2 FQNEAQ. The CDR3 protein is CASSLSPSGGGDTQYF. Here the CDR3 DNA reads TGTGCCAGCAGCTTAAGTCCTAGCGGGGGGGGTGATACGCAGTATTTT.